Shown below are 20 T cell receptor beta chains from a single sample sequenced in a study of blood T cell repertoires in COVID-19. Using immunoSEQ multiplex PCR, the repertoire was profiled, and TCRdb retains in-frame clones only, with some absent. The table shows 20,000 or so clones, with 81% occurring only once. Material for sequencing was peripheral blood. Receptors were obtained from a man aged 35 to 55 with active or convalescent COVID-19.

The CDR3 reads CASSYRETGELFF. CDR3 bases: TGTGCCAGCAGTTACAGGGAAACCGGGGAGCTGTTTTTT. The chain couples TRBV12-3 or TRBV12-4 to TRBJ2-2; possible D gene TRBD1, 6 bases. Trimming cost V 4 bases and J 5 bases, with 8 bases left between them. The CDR3 length is 13 residues.

A single count supports this clone. CDR3 coding DNA: TGTGCCAGCTCACCGGACAGGTTATTGCCGCCCCAGCATTTT. This sequence encodes CASSPDRLLPPQHF. The V and J genes are TRBV18 and TRBJ1-5; TRBD1 matches at 7 bases. CDR1 is KGHSH, CDR2 LQKENI, per germline. The CDR3 contains 14 residues. Trimming cost V 3 bases and J 9 bases; bases outside gene matches: 8.

This chain uses TRBV29-1 with TRBJ2-2, with 7 nucleotides matching TRBD1. After removal of 8 bases from V and 7 bases from J, the junction contained 10 bases not matched to a gene. Germline V gene sequence: CDR1 SQVTM, CDR2 ANQGSEA. The CDR3 covers 13 residues. Written as DNA, the CDR3 is TGCAGCACGTTGACAGGGCCGGGCGGGGAGCTGTTTTTT. Its translation: CSTLTGPGGELFF.

The V call is TRBV27, the J call TRBJ2-1, with D perhaps matching TRBD2 (6 bases). V shed 2 bases and J shed 4 bases, with 27 bases lying between them. Germline V gives CDR1 MNHEY, CDR2 SMNVEV (reference sequence). CDR3 length: 20 amino acids. The CDR3 is CASSLRPLRLVGTMYNEQFF. CDR3 DNA: TGTGCCAGCAGTTTACGGCCTCTCAGACTAGTCGGGACCATGTACAATGAGCAGTTCTTC.

A single count supports this clone. The chain employs TRBV18 and TRBJ1-1; the D gene is possibly TRBD1 (5 bases). The CDR3 contains 15 residues. Trimming stripped 4 bases from V and 0 bases from J, with 12 bases between. Looked up from germline, CDR1 is KGHSH and CDR2 is LQKENI. CDR3 sequence: CASSLSGGVNTEAFF. In DNA, the CDR3 is TGTGCCAGCTCACTTTCCGGGGGGGTGAACACTGAAGCTTTCTTT.

This clone was counted a single time. The genes are TRBV5-5 and TRBJ1-3; 7 bases map to TRBD1. The CDR3 loop spans 16 amino acids. The germline V gene has CDR1 SGHKS and CDR2 YYEKEE (reference sequence). The V gene end was trimmed by 3 bases and the J gene end by 0 bases; junction bases not matched to a gene: 6. CDR3 amino acids: CASSWGQTSSGNTIYF. CDR3 sequence (DNA): TGTGCCAGCAGCTGGGGACAGACTAGCTCTGGAAACACCATATATTTT.

The chain has TRBV24-1 and TRBJ2-3; 7 positions match TRBD2. The CDR3 length is 18 residues. CDR1 is KGHDR and CDR2 is SFDVKD in the germline V gene. After removal of 5 bases from V and 6 bases from J, the junction contained 19 bases not matched to a gene. The CDR3 region has the DNA TGTGCCACCAGTGCCCCACCCGGGAGGACTGAGGGAAGGGATACGCAGTATTTT. Translated, it gives CATSAPPGRTEGRDTQYF.

The chain's CDR3 is CAISESRGLATEAFF. The CDR3 coding sequence is TGTGCCATCAGTGAGTCGAGGGGGCTAGCCACTGAAGCTTTCTTT. The chain carries TRBV10-3 and TRBJ1-1; TRBD1 matches 7 bases. CDR1 ENHRY and CDR2 SYGVKD come from the germline V gene. CDR3 length: 15 amino acids. V lost 0 bases to trimming and J lost 4 bases; unmatched junction nucleotides: 5.

The chain uses TRBV30 and TRBJ1-1, with 8 bases identical to TRBD1. The V gene's germline CDR1 is GTSNPN and CDR2 SVGIG (reference sequence). The CDR3 contains 14 residues. V trimming: 3 bases; J trimming: 5 bases; junction bases outside the gene matches: 8. The DNA of the CDR3 is TGTGCCTGGAGCCTAAACAGGGGGGGGACTGAAGCTTTCTTT. It specifies CAWSLNRGGTEAFF.

V gene TRBV12-3 or TRBV12-4 combines with J gene TRBJ1-2; perhaps TRBD1 as D (6 bases). V was trimmed by 3 bases and J by 2 bases, leaving 7 bases between them. This CDR3 comprises 13 residues. This CDR3 reads CASSFDRNYGYTF. The CDR3 DNA reads as TGTGCCAGCAGTTTCGACAGGAACTATGGCTACACCTTC.

This chain links TRBV19 with TRBJ1-2; D is undetermined. V lost 6 bases and J 5 bases, leaving 19 bases between the germline ends. The germline CDR1 and CDR2 sequences are LNHDA and SQIVND (reference sequence). The CDR3 has 15 residues. This CDR3 is CASRRVEGERYGYTF. The CDR3 DNA sequence: TGTGCCAGTAGGAGGGTGGAGGGAGAGAGATATGGCTACACCTTC.

The gene calls are TRBV13 and TRBJ2-5; 11 bases agree with TRBD2. CDR1 PRHDT and CDR2 FYEKMQ come from the germline V gene (reference sequence). The CDR3 totals 15 residues. V lost 7 bases and J lost 2; bases outside the gene matches: 6. The CDR3 DNA sequence: TGTGCCAGCAAACTTCGACTAGCGGGGCAAGAGACCCAGTACTTC. Translating gives CASKLRLAGQETQYF.

The V call is TRBV5-1, the J call TRBJ2-7, with TRBD1 matching over 8 bases. J gave up 5 bases and V 2 bases, and 12 bases lay outside the gene matches. Germline CDR1 reads SGHRS; CDR2 reads YFSETQ. The CDR3 is 16 residues long. Written as DNA, the CDR3 is TGCGCCAGCAGCTTCCCTCTGGGCGGACAGGGTGACGAGCAGTACTTC. This sequence encodes CASSFPLGGQGDEQYF.

The V gene is TRBV18, the J gene TRBJ1-4; D possibly corresponds to TRBD1 (5 bases). Germline CDR1 is KGHSH and CDR2 is LQKENI. With 0 bases removed from V and 7 bases from J, the gap between germline ends came to 9 bases. The CDR3 sequence is 14 residues long. The CDR3 DNA reads TGTGCCAGCTCACCACCGGCGGGGCCTGAAAAACTGTTTTTT. This codes for CASSPPAGPEKLFF.

V usage is TRBV28 and J usage is TRBJ1-4, with D maybe TRBD1 (5 bases). Germline CDR1 is MDHEN and CDR2 is SYDVKM. Between the trimmed V and J ends, which lost 3 bases and 1 base, there was a span of 18 bases. This CDR3 has 18 residues. The CDR3 loop is CASSFTWGGHGTNEKLFF. The CDR3 DNA reads TGTGCCAGCAGTTTCACGTGGGGGGGTCATGGAACTAATGAAAAACTGTTTTTT. Variable domain in full (rest from reference TRBV28 and TRBJ1-4): DVKVTQSSRYLVKRTGEKVFLECVQDMDHENMFWYRQDPGLGLRLIYFSYDVKMKEKGDIPEGYSVSREKKERFSLILESASTNQTSMYLCASSFTWGGHGTNEKLFFGSGTQLSVL.

The chain uses TRBV30 and TRBJ1-2; D is ambiguous. Germline V CDR1 and CDR2: GTSNPN, SVGIG (reference sequence). Trimming cost V 0 bases and J 8 bases, with 16 bases left between them. The CDR3 has 14 amino acids. The CDR3 nucleotides are TGTGCCTGGAGTGTGGGCTCGACAAGCCAGGGCTACACCTTC. Protein sequence: CAWSVGSTSQGYTF.

The J gene is TRBJ2-3, the V gene TRBV4-1; 8 positions agree with TRBD1. The CDR3 runs 16 residues. CDR1 MGHRA and CDR2 YSYEKL come from the germline V gene. The ends lost 5 bases at V and 1 base at J; junction bases unmatched: 8. DNA of the CDR3: TGCGCCAGCAGCAACTCCAGGGGGCAGGGCACAGATACGCAGTATTTT. This codes for CASSNSRGQGTDTQYF.

This chain connects TRBV6-5 to TRBJ1-2; a weak D match, TRBD1 (6 bases). The CDR3 has 12 amino acids. V lost 4 bases to trimming and J lost 8 bases, with 11 bases between them. Germline assignment: CDR1 MNHEY and CDR2 SVGAGI. DNA of the CDR3: TGTGCCAGCAGTTTCTCAGGGGTAGGCTACACCTTC. Amino acid sequence: CASSFSGVGYTF.

The CDR3 DNA follows: TGTGCCAGCAGCCAAGATACCGGGATCGCTGAAGCTTTCTTT. Amino acids: CASSQDTGIAEAFF. This chain connects TRBV14 to TRBJ1-1; no reliable D call. Per germline, CDR1 SGHDN and CDR2 FVKESK. The CDR3 has 14 residues. V was shortened by 0 bases and J by 6 bases, with 11 bases between the two germline ends.

For this clone: The sample carries other DNA sequences with the same CDR3. The rearrangement links TRBV7-8 to TRBJ2-7; 7 bases match TRBD1. This CDR3 comprises 14 residues. Germline CDR1 is SGHVS and CDR2 is FQNEAQ. V lost 3 bases to trimming and J lost 2 bases; unmatched junction nucleotides: 4. CDR3 sequence: CASSLRQGPYEQYF. The CDR3, as DNA: TGTGCCAGCAGCTTGAGACAGGGCCCCTACGAGCAGTACTTC. The full variable domain, rest sourced from reference TRBV7-8 and TRBJ2-7, is GAGVSQSPRYKVAKRGQDVALRCDPISGHVSLFWYQQALGQGPEFLTYFQNEAQLDKSGLPSDRFFAERPEGSVSTLKIQRTQQEDSAVYLCASSLRQGPYEQYFGPGTRLTVT.